This passage covers 27 T cell receptor beta chains from one sample sequenced in a study of cytomegalovirus exposure and HLA in healthy donors. The PCR employed 60 Vbeta primers together with 13 Jbeta primers. This table comes from immunoSEQ multiplex PCR, and its TCRdb copy is limited to in-frame clones, with some not included. Counted here are fewer than 200,000 clones, 80% occurring once; the ten biggest clones make up under 0.85%. Sequenced input: PBMCs. The source is a boy between 10 and 17 years old in good health and CMV-seronegative.

This chain links TRBV29-1 with TRBJ2-2, with 11 positions matching TRBD2. In germline, CDR1 is SQVTM, CDR2 ANQGSEA. The ends lost 4 bases at V and 3 bases at J; junction bases unmatched: 4. The CDR3 consists of 15 residues. CDR3: CSVASTSGDTGELFF. For the CDR3, the DNA is TGCAGCGTTGCGTCGACTAGCGGGGACACCGGGGAGCTGTTTTTT.

The rearrangement uses TRBV4-1 and TRBJ1-6; D ambiguous. Germline V gives CDR1 MGHRA, CDR2 YSYEKL. V lost 2 bases, J lost 0 bases, and 11 bases lay in between. The CDR3 covers 17 residues. The DNA of the CDR3 is TGCGCCAGCAGCCAAACGACGGAGAGCTCCTATAATTCACCCCTCCACTTT. Encoded protein: CASSQTTESSYNSPLHF.

This rearrangement joins TRBV4-3 to TRBJ1-2, with 7 bases identical to TRBD1. Germline CDR1 and CDR2: LGHNA and YSLEER. Trimming at V came to 4 bases and at J to 4 bases, leaving 9 bases not matched to a gene. CDR3 length equals 15 residues. DNA for the CDR3: TGCGCCAGCAGCCGAGCTTCGACAGGGCTCTATGGCTACACCTTC. This sequence encodes CASSRASTGLYGYTF.

This sequence joins TRBV4-2 and TRBJ2-1; 10 bases line up with TRBD2. CDR1 is LGHNA and CDR2 is YNFKEQ in the germline V gene. After removal of 0 bases from V and 4 bases from J, the junction contained 3 bases not matched to a gene. CDR3 length: 16 residues. The CDR3 sequence is CASSQEASGGYNEQFF. As DNA, the CDR3 is TGTGCCAGCAGCCAAGAAGCTAGCGGGGGTTACAATGAGCAGTTCTTC.

V is TRBV27 and J is TRBJ1-4, with a possible D match to TRBD1 (5 bases). The V gene's germline CDR1 is MNHEY and CDR2 SMNVEV (reference sequence). The CDR3 has 15 amino acids. Trimming cost V 0 bases and J 8 bases, with 13 bases left between them. The CDR3 reads CASSLSAQTEEKLFF. For the CDR3, the DNA is TGTGCCAGCAGTTTATCCGCCCAGACAGAGGAAAAACTGTTTTTT.

The chain is built from TRBV19 and TRBJ2-2, with TRBD2 matching over 8 bases. J was trimmed by 6 bases and V by 3 bases; bases with no gene match: 9. The germline V gene encodes CDR1 LNHDA and CDR2 SQIVND (reference sequence). This CDR3 has 16 amino acids. The CDR3 sequence: CASSISGREFSGELFF. The CDR3 DNA reads TGTGCCAGTAGTATCTCCGGGAGGGAATTTTCCGGGGAGCTGTTTTTT.

The chain recombines TRBV29-1 with TRBJ1-1; no clear D. Germline lookup yields CDR1 SQVTM and CDR2 ANQGSEA. The CDR3 has 12 residues. V dropped 7 bases and J dropped 12 bases, with 21 bases sitting between them. The CDR3 spells CSALRRGGWPFF. The DNA for the CDR3 is TGCAGCGCCCTAAGGCGGGGAGGGTGGCCTTTCTTT.

The V call is TRBV5-1, the J call TRBJ2-7; 8 positions agree with TRBD1. This CDR3 has 14 amino acids. V gave up 3 bases and J gave up 6 bases; unmatched junction bases: 8. Germline CDR1 is SGHRS and CDR2 is YFSETQ. The CDR3 sequence: CASSWDVTGGEQYF. The CDR3 coding sequence is TGCGCCAGCAGCTGGGACGTTACAGGGGGCGAGCAGTACTTC.

V gene TRBV6-5 combines with J gene TRBJ2-7, with TRBD2 matching over 8 bases. This CDR3 contains 16 residues. The germline CDR1 and CDR2 sequences are MNHEY and SVGAGI. The junction had 13 bases not matched to a gene; V was cut back by 4 bases and J by 5 bases. Here the CDR3 DNA reads TGTGCCAGCAGTTCCACGAGGATCGGGAGGGCCGACGAGCAGTACTTC. This sequence encodes CASSSTRIGRADEQYF.

The chain couples TRBV5-5 to TRBJ2-5, with 7 bases identical to TRBD2. The germline gives CDR1 SGHKS, CDR2 YYEKEE (reference sequence). Trimming took 0 bases from V and 0 from J; bases not matched to a gene: 5. The CDR3 runs 16 residues. CDR3 DNA sequence: TGTGCCAGCAGCTTGGCCCGGGGGGTATACCAAGAGACCCAGTACTTC. This encodes CASSLARGVYQETQYF.

The V call is TRBV9, the J call TRBJ2-3; 10 positions agree with TRBD2. CDR3 length: 15 amino acids. Germline assignment: CDR1 SGDLS and CDR2 YYNGEE. V shed 3 bases, J shed 3 bases, and the junction held 4 bases outside the gene matches. The CDR3 DNA follows: TGTGCCAGCAGCGGCCCGGGACTAGCGACAGATACGCAGTATTTT. Residues: CASSGPGLATDTQYF.

This chain uses TRBV4-3 with TRBJ2-7, with 9 bases aligning to TRBD2. After removal of 2 bases from V and 5 bases from J, the junction contained 10 bases not matched to a gene. CDR3 length: 16 residues. Per germline, CDR1 LGHNA and CDR2 YSLEER. CDR3 nucleotide sequence: TGCGCCAGCAGCCAACTTGAGGCGGGAGGGCTCGACGAGCAGTACTTC. Protein: CASSQLEAGGLDEQYF.

The rearrangement joins TRBV6-5 to TRBJ1-1, with D possibly TRBD1 on 5 matching bases. Germline CDR1 MNHEY, CDR2 SVGAGI. The CDR3 has 15 amino acids. V was cut by 6 bases and J by 0 bases, with 14 bases left in between. The CDR3 DNA reads TGTGCCAGCAGCCCGAGAGACAGAATGAACACTGAAGCTTTCTTT. Translating it yields CASSPRDRMNTEAFF.

The chain combines TRBV19 with TRBJ1-6; D is uncertain. Trimming took 3 bases from V and 1 from J, leaving 10 bases between them. Looked up from germline, CDR1 is LNHDA and CDR2 is SQIVND (reference sequence). CDR3 length: 16 amino acids. The CDR3 sequence: CASSITSGSYNSPLHF. The CDR3 nucleotides are TGTGCCAGTAGTATTACGTCGGGGTCCTATAATTCACCCCTCCACTTT. The whole variable domain, remainder taken from reference TRBV19 and TRBJ1-6, is DGGITQSPKYLFRKEGQNVTLSCEQNLNHDAMYWYRQDPGQGLRLIYYSQIVNDFQKGDIAEGYSVSREKKESFPLTVTSAQKNPTAFYLCASSITSGSYNSPLHFGNGTRLTVT.

This sequence joins TRBV7-2 and TRBJ1-6; 8 bases line up with TRBD1. CDR1 and CDR2 from the germline V gene are SGHTA and FQGNSA. V shed 3 bases, J shed 8 bases, and the junction held 6 bases outside the gene matches. This CDR3 comprises 15 residues. The DNA for the CDR3 is TGTGCCAGCAGCTTTCCCAGGGGGCAAGATTCACCCCTCCACTTT. This encodes CASSFPRGQDSPLHF. Supplemented by reference TRBV7-2 and TRBJ1-6, the full variable domain reads GAGVSQSPSNKVTEKGKDVELRCDPISGHTALYWYRQSLGQGLEFLIYFQGNSAPDKSGLPSDRFSAERTGGSVSTLTIQRTQQEDSAVYLCASSFPRGQDSPLHFGNGTRLTVT.

The chain uses TRBV5-8 and TRBJ2-1, with TRBD2 matching 11 bases. This CDR3 is built from 15 residues. Germline V CDR1 and CDR2: SGHTS, YDEGEE. The trim removed 4 bases at V and 2 bases at J, leaving 2 bases unmatched. CDR3 amino acids: CASSISGRAYNEQFF. The CDR3 DNA reads TGTGCCAGCAGCATTAGCGGGAGGGCCTACAATGAGCAGTTCTTC. Filled out from reference TRBV5-8 and TRBJ2-1, the complete variable domain reads EAGVTQSPTHLIKTRGQQATLRCSPISGHTSVYWYQQALGLGLQFLLWYDEGEERNRGNFPPRFSGRQFPNYSSELNVNALELEDSALYLCASSISGRAYNEQFFGPGTRLTVL.

This clone was observed a few times. The chain joins TRBV10-2 to TRBJ2-1, with TRBD2 as a possible D gene (5 bases). The CDR3 runs to 11 residues. Germline V lookup: CDR1 WSHSY, CDR2 SAAADI. Between the trimmed V and J ends, which lost 4 bases and 10 bases, there was a span of 8 bases. CDR3 sequence reads: CASSGVAEQFF. As DNA, the CDR3 is TGCGCCAGCAGTGGAGTAGCGGAGCAGTTCTTC.

This clone was detected a few times. The J gene is TRBJ1-2, the V gene TRBV7-2, with TRBD1 matching over 7 bases. After removal of 2 bases from V and 7 bases from J, the junction contained 7 bases not matched to a gene. This CDR3 is built from 14 residues. Germline V lookup: CDR1 SGHTA, CDR2 FQGNSA. CDR3: CASSLQAGGGGYTF. As DNA, the CDR3 is TGTGCCAGCAGCTTACAGGCAGGGGGAGGTGGCTACACCTTC. The whole variable domain, remainder taken from reference TRBV7-2 and TRBJ1-2, is GAGVSQSPSNKVTEKGKDVELRCDPISGHTALYWYRQSLGQGLEFLIYFQGNSAPDKSGLPSDRFSAERTGGSVSTLTIQRTQQEDSAVYLCASSLQAGGGGYTFGSGTRLTVV.

The chain has TRBV7-2 and TRBJ2-7, with D uncertain. CDR3 length equals 13 residues. V gave up 6 bases and J gave up 4 bases, with 13 bases separating them. Germline-derived CDR1 and CDR2 are SGHTA and FQGNSA. CDR3 residues: CASSFDWKYEQYF. DNA for the CDR3: TGTGCCAGCAGTTTCGACTGGAAATACGAGCAGTACTTC.

This sequence joins TRBV6-5 and TRBJ2-4; 9 nucleotides line up with TRBD1. The CDR3 is 15 amino acids. V was clipped by 0 bases and J by 6 bases; unmatched bases: 3. Germline CDR1 reads MNHEY; CDR2 reads SVGAGI. The CDR3 region is CASSYSGQGPNIQYF. DNA for the CDR3: TGTGCCAGCAGTTACTCTGGACAGGGGCCAAACATTCAGTACTTC.

V is TRBV11-3 and J is TRBJ2-2, with 7 nucleotides matching TRBD2. V gave up 5 bases and J gave up 6 bases; unmatched junction bases: 21. Looked up from germline, CDR1 is SGHNT and CDR2 is YENEEA. The CDR3 is made up of 19 amino acids. The CDR3 sequence: CASSPWYLDPAGRSGELFF. The CDR3 nucleotides read TGTGCCAGCAGCCCCTGGTATTTGGACCCAGCGGGACGCTCCGGGGAGCTGTTTTTT.

The V gene is TRBV2, the J gene TRBJ1-1, with a possible D match to TRBD1 (5 bases). The CDR3 is 13 residues long. Germline CDR1 reads SNHLY; CDR2 reads FYNNEI. V was cut by 7 bases and J by 2 bases, with 11 bases left in between. The CDR3 spells CASNGQLNTEAFF. Written as DNA, the CDR3 is TGTGCCAGCAATGGACAATTAAACACTGAAGCTTTCTTT.

The rearrangement links TRBV13 to TRBJ1-4; possibly TRBD1 for D (5 bases). This CDR3 comprises 14 residues. V lost 8 bases and J lost 6, with 16 bases in between. Germline V gene data show CDR1 as PRHDT and CDR2 as FYEKMQ (reference sequence). The CDR3 bases are TGTGCCAGCTCTCGGGGGGAAGACGATGAAAAACTGTTTTTT. Translated, it gives CASSRGEDDEKLFF.

The chain uses TRBV4-2 and TRBJ2-2, with D possibly matching TRBD2 (7 bases). CDR3 length: 17 amino acids. From germline, CDR1 is LGHNA and CDR2 YNFKEQ. With 1 base removed from V and 6 bases from J, the gap between germline ends came to 18 bases. The CDR3 sequence is CASSQVGGPPSPGELFF. The CDR3 DNA follows: TGTGCCAGCAGCCAAGTGGGGGGGCCGCCTTCGCCCGGGGAGCTGTTTTTT.

The chain carries TRBV5-4 and TRBJ2-7; tentatively, D is TRBD1 (6 bases). The germline V gene has CDR1 SGHNT and CDR2 YYREEE (reference sequence). V was pared by 1 base and J by 3 bases, with 14 bases between. The CDR3 has 15 residues. Written as DNA, the CDR3 is TGTGCCAGCAGCTTGAGACAGGAATCTTACTACGAGCAGTACTTC. Its translation: CASSLRQESYYEQYF.

V usage is TRBV5-6 and J usage is TRBJ2-2; D not resolved. Trimming left V 3 bases short and J 7 bases short, with 10 bases between. Germline V lookup: CDR1 SGHDT, CDR2 YYEEEE. This CDR3 has 13 amino acids. The CDR3 DNA reads TGTGCCAGCAGCTACGGTACTGGCGGGGAGCTGTTTTTT. Its protein product is CASSYGTGGELFF.

The rearrangement links TRBV5-1 to TRBJ1-2, with TRBD1 matching 8 bases. This CDR3 is built from 13 residues. With 4 bases clipped from V and 8 bases from J, the junction kept 7 bases outside the gene matches. Germline V lookup: CDR1 SGHRS, CDR2 YFSETQ. CDR3 coding DNA: TGCGCCAGCAGCGGAACAGGGGGGGAGGGCTACACCTTC. Residues: CASSGTGGEGYTF. Combining the CDR3 with reference TRBV5-1 and TRBJ1-2 gives the whole variable domain KAGVTQTPRYLIKTRGQQVTLSCSPISGHRSVSWYQQTPGQGLQFLFEYFSETQRNKGNFPGRFSGRQFSNSRSEMNVSTLELGDSALYLCASSGTGGEGYTFGSGTRLTVV.